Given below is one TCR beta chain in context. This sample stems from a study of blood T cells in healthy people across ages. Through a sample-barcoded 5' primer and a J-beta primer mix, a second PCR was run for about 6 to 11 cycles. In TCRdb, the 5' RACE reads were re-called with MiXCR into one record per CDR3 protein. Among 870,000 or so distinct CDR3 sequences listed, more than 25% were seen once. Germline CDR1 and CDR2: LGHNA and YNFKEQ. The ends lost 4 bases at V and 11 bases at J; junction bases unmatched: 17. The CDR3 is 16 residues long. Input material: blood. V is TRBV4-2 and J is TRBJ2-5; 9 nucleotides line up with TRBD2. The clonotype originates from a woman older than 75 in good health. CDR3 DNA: TGTGCCAGCAGCCGCGGGGCGGGGGGGCTCTACAATGAGCAGTACTTC. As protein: CASSRGAGGLYNEQYF.